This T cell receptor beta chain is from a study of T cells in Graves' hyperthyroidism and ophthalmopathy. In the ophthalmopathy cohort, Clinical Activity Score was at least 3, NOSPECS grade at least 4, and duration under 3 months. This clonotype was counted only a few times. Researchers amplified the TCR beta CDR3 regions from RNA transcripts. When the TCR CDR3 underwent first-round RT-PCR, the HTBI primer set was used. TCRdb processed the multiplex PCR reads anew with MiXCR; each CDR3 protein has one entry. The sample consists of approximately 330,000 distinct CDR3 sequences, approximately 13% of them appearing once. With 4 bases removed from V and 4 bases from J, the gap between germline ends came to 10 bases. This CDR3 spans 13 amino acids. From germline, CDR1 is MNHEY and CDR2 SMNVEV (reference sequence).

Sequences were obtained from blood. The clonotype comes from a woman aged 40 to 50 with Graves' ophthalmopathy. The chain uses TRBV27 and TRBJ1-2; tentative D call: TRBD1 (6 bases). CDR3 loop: CASSSDSRYGYTF. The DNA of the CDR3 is TGTGCCAGCAGTTCGGACAGCCGCTATGGCTACACCTTC.